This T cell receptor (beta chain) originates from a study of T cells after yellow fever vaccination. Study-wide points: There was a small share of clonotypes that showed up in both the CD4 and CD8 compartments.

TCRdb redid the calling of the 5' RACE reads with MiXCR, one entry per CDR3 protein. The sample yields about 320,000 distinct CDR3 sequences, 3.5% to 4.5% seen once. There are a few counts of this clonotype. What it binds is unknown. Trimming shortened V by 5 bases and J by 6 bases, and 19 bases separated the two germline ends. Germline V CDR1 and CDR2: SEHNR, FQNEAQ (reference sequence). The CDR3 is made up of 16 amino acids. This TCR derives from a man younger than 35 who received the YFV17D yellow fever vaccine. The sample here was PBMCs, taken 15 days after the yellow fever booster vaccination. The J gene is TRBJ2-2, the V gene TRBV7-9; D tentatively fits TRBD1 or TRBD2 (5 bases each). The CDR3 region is CASSPRGFGVAGELFF. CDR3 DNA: TGTGCCAGCAGCCCACGGGGCTTCGGGGTGGCCGGGGAGCTGTTTTTT.